This is a list of T cell receptor beta chains from one sample in a study of CD8 T cell repertoires and HIV-1 epitope variants. Assay: immunoSEQ multiplex PCR; the TCRdb copy retains only in-frame clones and omits some. There are several thousand clones in the sample; 66% occur only once, and around two fifths lies in the top ten. These receptors have no identified antigens. Sequencing was done on a sample of cultured CD8+ T cells derived from PBMCs. These receptors were collected from a male donor with HIV. CDR3s include the opening cysteine and the closing phenylalanine or tryptophan. D genes are given only for firm matches. Not every row has a clone size; where given, it reads once, few, many or a size class.

cdr3_length	clone_size	d_call	v_call	j_call	cdr3_aa	cdr3_nt
12	NA	TRBD1	TRBV7-9	TRBJ1-3	CAAEDRGNTIYF	TGTGCCGCGGAGGACAGGGGAAACACCATATATTTT
12	NA	NA	TRBV7-6	TRBJ2-7	CASSNNGVEQYF	TGTGCCAGCAGTAATAACGGGGTCGAGCAGTACTTC
14	NA	NA	TRBV28	TRBJ1-1	CASSLRVTPGEAFF	TGTGCCAGCAGTTTACGAGTGACACCCGGGGAAGCTTTCTTT
13	NA	NA	TRBV2	TRBJ2-7	CASSDNGAYEQYF	TGTGCCAGCAGTGATAACGGTGCCTACGAGCAGTACTTC
12	NA	NA	TRBV9	TRBJ1-2	CASSEGGYGYTF	TGTGCCAGCAGCGAAGGAGGCTATGGCTACACCTTC
14	few	NA	TRBV6-6	TRBJ1-1	CASSYGLGGVEAFF	TGTGCCAGCAGTTACGGGCTAGGCGGGGTCGAAGCTTTCTTT
17	NA	TRBD2	TRBV28	TRBJ2-1	CASSLRETSGRGNEQFF	TGTGCCAGCAGTTTAAGGGAGACTAGCGGGAGGGGTAATGAGCAGTTCTTC
14	few	TRBD1	TRBV6-5	TRBJ2-5	CASSNTGGRETQYF	TGTGCCAGCAGTAATACAGGGGGGCGAGAGACCCAGTACTTC
13	NA	NA	TRBV25-1	TRBJ1-2	CASSESRGYGYTF	TGTGCCAGCAGTGAAAGTAGGGGGTATGGCTACACCTTC
13	few	NA	TRBV5-1	TRBJ1-1	CASSMGEATEAFF	TGCGCCAGCAGCATGGGAGAGGCCACTGAAGCTTTCTTT
14	NA	NA	TRBV27	TRBJ2-3	CASSFGPNTDTQYF	TGTGCCAGCAGTTTCGGCCCAAACACAGATACGCAGTATTTT
14	few	NA	TRBV5-1	TRBJ2-7	CASSLGGRAYEQYF	TGCGCCAGCAGCTTGGGAGGGCGAGCCTACGAGCAGTACTTC
15	NA	TRBD1	TRBV4-3	TRBJ1-6	CASSQDSQGNSPLHF	TGCGCCAGCAGCCAAGATTCACAGGGGAATTCACCCCTCCACTTT
14	once	NA	TRBV2	TRBJ2-7	CASSSDVSAYEQYF	TGTGCCAGCAGTTCAGATGTCTCGGCCTACGAGCAGTACTTC
17	once	TRBD2	TRBV19	TRBJ2-5	CASSIQLAGGLEETQYF	TGTGCCAGTAGTATTCAGCTCGCGGGGGGGCTTGAAGAGACCCAGTACTTC
12	NA	NA	TRBV10-1	TRBJ2-2	CASSSPPGELFF	TGCGCCAGCAGCTCACCACCCGGGGAGCTGTTTTTT
12	NA	NA	TRBV9	TRBJ2-3	CASTLINPGAYF	TGTGCCAGCACCCTAATTAACCCAGGGGCGTATTTT
15	NA	NA	TRBV4-3	TRBJ1-2	CASSQDRATNYGYTF	TGCGCCAGCAGCCAAGACAGGGCTACTAACTATGGCTACACCTTC
13	NA	TRBD2	TRBV10-2	TRBJ2-1	CASKLAGNNEQFF	TGCGCCAGCAAACTAGCGGGCAACAATGAGCAGTTCTTC
12	NA	NA	TRBV9	TRBJ2-2	CASSAESGELFF	TGTGCCAGCAGCGCCGAATCCGGGGAGCTGTTTTTT
14	few	NA	TRBV27	TRBJ1-1	CASSPSDTYTEAFF	TGTGCCAGCAGCCCCTCCGACACTTACACTGAAGCTTTCTTT
15	NA	NA	TRBV28	TRBJ2-2	CATARAPEGVGELFF	TGTGCCACGGCACGGGCACCCGAGGGTGTAGGGGAGCTGTTTTTT
15	few	TRBD1	TRBV9	TRBJ1-4	CASSATGTGNEKLFF	TGTGCCAGCAGCGCGACCGGGACAGGGAATGAAAAACTGTTTTTT